This passage covers 23 T cell receptor beta chains from one sample sequenced in a study of shared clonotypes between healthy human individuals. The table came from immunoSEQ multiplex PCR; TCRdb's copy has only in-frame clones and leaves some out. The sample has 2,100,000 or so clones; nearly 97% are singletons. Sample: naive CD4+ T cells sorted from blood. Subset: CD45RA+ positively selected. The receptors here all came from a man aged 18 to 30 in good health.

This clone was counted only a few times. The rearrangement uses TRBV25-1 and TRBJ1-1; maybe TRBD1 (5 bases). The germline CDR1 and CDR2 sequences are MGHDK and SYGVNS. The CDR3 extends over 13 amino acids. Trimming removed 7 bases from V and 5 bases from J, with 14 bases in between. CDR3 region: CASNRGDGTEAFF. The CDR3 nucleotides read TGTGCCAGCAATCGGGGGGACGGGACTGAAGCTTTCTTT.

This sequence joins TRBV7-2 and TRBJ2-3; 8 bases match TRBD2. Trimming took 5 bases from V and 1 from J; bases not matched to a gene: 11. The CDR3 covers 17 residues. Germline CDR1 reads SGHTA; CDR2 reads FQGNSA. The CDR3: CASSLQASGLGTDTQYF. The CDR3 coding sequence is TGTGCCAGCAGCCTACAGGCTAGCGGGTTGGGCACAGATACGCAGTATTTT.

The J gene is TRBJ2-3, the V gene TRBV5-4, with D perhaps given as TRBD1 or TRBD2 (6 bases each). The CDR3 has 17 amino acids. Deletions cut 4 bases from V and 0 bases from J, with 18 bases between. Germline V CDR1 and CDR2: SGHNT, YYREEE (reference sequence). CDR3 in amino acids: CASSAIGGGLSTDTQYF. CDR3 DNA sequence: TGTGCCAGCAGCGCAATCGGTGGGGGGCTGAGCACAGATACGCAGTATTTT.

The gene calls are TRBV6-5 and TRBJ1-2; D call uncertain. V dropped 6 bases and J dropped 8 bases, with 13 bases sitting between them. Germline CDR1 is MNHEY and CDR2 is SVGAGI. This CDR3 comprises 12 residues. The DNA of the CDR3 is TGTGCCAGCAGCCCCGGGGAATTGGGCTACACCTTC. Its protein is CASSPGELGYTF.

The rearrangement links TRBV19 to TRBJ2-1, with 8 bases matching TRBD2. The CDR3 has 16 residues. Per the germline V gene, CDR1 is LNHDA and CDR2 is SQIVND (reference sequence). V was pared by 6 bases and J by 8 bases, with 15 bases of the junction left unmatched. CDR3 nucleotides: TGTGCCAGTAGGGCCCCAATGCGCGGGGGGCGGGATGAGCAGTTCTTC. Its translation is CASRAPMRGGRDEQFF. Together with reference TRBV19 and TRBJ2-1, the CDR3 gives the full variable domain: DGGITQSPKYLFRKEGQNVTLSCEQNLNHDAMYWYRQDPGQGLRLIYYSQIVNDFQKGDIAEGYSVSREKKESFPLTVTSAQKNPTAFYLCASRAPMRGGRDEQFFGPGTRLTVL.

This rearrangement joins TRBV28 to TRBJ2-7, with D possibly matching TRBD1 (6 bases). The CDR3 loop spans 12 amino acids. CDR1 is MDHEN, CDR2 SYDVKM, per germline. V lost 4 bases to trimming and J lost 6 bases, with 10 bases between them. CDR3: CASSWSRGEQYF. The DNA of the CDR3 is TGTGCCAGCAGTTGGTCCAGGGGCGAGCAGTACTTC.

This clone was observed a single time. The V gene is TRBV29-1, the J gene TRBJ1-1; D is possibly TRBD1 (6 bases). Germline CDR1 and CDR2: SQVTM and ANQGSEA. CDR3 size: 15 residues. V was pared by 0 bases and J by 7 bases, with 18 bases between. CDR3 DNA: TGCAGCGTTGAAGAGGGGGGCGCGGGTCCCCTTGAAGCTTTCTTT. Amino acids: CSVEEGGAGPLEAFF.

This rearrangement joins TRBV7-8 to TRBJ1-2; D unclear. V was shortened by 1 base and J by 4 bases, with 10 bases between the two germline ends. In germline, CDR1 is SGHVS, CDR2 FQNEAQ. CDR3 length: 14 residues. The CDR3 region has the DNA TGTGCCAGCAGCTTAGAATGGGCACCCTATGGCTACACCTTC. Amino acids: CASSLEWAPYGYTF.

The V and J genes are TRBV18 and TRBJ2-7; D remains ambiguous. CDR1 is KGHSH, CDR2 LQKENI, per germline. The CDR3 extends over 14 amino acids. The V and J ends lost 3 bases and 2 bases respectively, with 11 bases between them. Here the CDR3 DNA reads TGTGCCAGCTCACCCGGGCGCGAAGCCTACGAGCAGTACTTC. Translating it yields CASSPGREAYEQYF.

The chain recombines TRBV18 with TRBJ2-7; no firm D call. The germline V gene has CDR1 KGHSH and CDR2 LQKENI. The CDR3 is made up of 11 amino acids. V lost 3 bases and J lost 6, with 6 bases in between. The CDR3 loop is CASSPLGEQYF. The CDR3 DNA sequence: TGTGCCAGCTCACCTTTGGGCGAGCAGTACTTC.

The chain carries TRBV5-1 and TRBJ2-3; tentatively, D is TRBD1 (6 bases). Trimming left V 0 bases short and J 0 bases short, with 14 bases between. Germline V gene lookup returns CDR1 SGHRS and CDR2 YFSETQ. The CDR3 is 17 amino acids. The DNA of the CDR3 is TGCGCCAGCAGCTTGGGACAGGTGGGCTCTAGCACAGATACGCAGTATTTT. Encoded protein: CASSLGQVGSSTDTQYF.

This CDR3 reads CASIFDRGTYEQYF. The CDR3 region has the DNA TGTGCCAGCATTTTTGACAGGGGTACCTACGAGCAGTACTTC. V gene TRBV2 combines with J gene TRBJ2-7; 8 bases are a match to TRBD1. This CDR3 has 14 amino acids. V dropped 7 bases and J dropped 2; count of bases not matched to a gene: 7. Germline CDR1 SNHLY, CDR2 FYNNEI.

V usage is TRBV5-4 and J usage is TRBJ2-7; 10 bases are a match to TRBD2. This CDR3 has 15 residues. V shed 0 bases, J shed 6 bases, and the junction held 6 bases outside the gene matches. Germline loops: CDR1 SGHNT, CDR2 YYREEE (reference sequence). As DNA, the CDR3 is TGTGCCAGCAGCTTGGTGGGTAGCGGGGGGTTCGAGCAGTACTTC. Translation gives CASSLVGSGGFEQYF.

This sequence joins TRBV6-5 and TRBJ1-2; no firm D call. There are 13 residues in the CDR3. V was shortened by 0 bases and J by 8 bases, with 10 bases between the two germline ends. CDR1 MNHEY and CDR2 SVGAGI come from the germline V gene. CDR3 protein: CASSYSRSGGYTF. CDR3 sequence (DNA): TGTGCCAGCAGTTACTCGAGGTCTGGCGGCTACACCTTC.

The chain links TRBV9 to TRBJ2-2; D could derive from TRBD1 or TRBD2 (5 bases each). The CDR3 length is 16 residues. The ends were cut back, 4 bases at V and 7 bases at J, with 20 bases in the middle. The germline gives CDR1 SGDLS, CDR2 YYNGEE. The DNA of the CDR3 is TGTGCCAGCAGCCTACCCGAGGGGCGAAGGGTCGGGGAGCTGTTTTTT. Amino acid sequence: CASSLPEGRRVGELFF. Drawing the rest from reference TRBV9 and TRBJ2-2, the complete variable domain is DSGVTQTPKHLITATGQRVTLRCSPRSGDLSVYWYQQSLDQGLQFLIQYYNGEERAKGNILERFSAQQFPDLHSELNLSSLELGDSALYFCASSLPEGRRVGELFFGEGSRLTVL.

The chain couples TRBV5-1 to TRBJ2-3; D is unclear. This CDR3 comprises 13 residues. V dropped 5 bases and J dropped 6 bases, with 13 bases sitting between them. Per germline, CDR1 SGHRS and CDR2 YFSETQ. CDR3 DNA sequence: TGCGCCAGCAGGAATGGGGATATCGATACGCAGTATTTT. It encodes CASRNGDIDTQYF.

Note on this clone: The sample holds other DNA sequences that translate to the same CDR3. The chain has TRBV10-1 and TRBJ2-3; D unclear. Trimming took off 0 bases at V and 3 bases at J, with 7 bases between the two ends. This CDR3 is built from 14 residues. Germline CDR1 reads WNHNN; CDR2 reads SYGVQD (reference sequence). Here the CDR3 reads CASSESGITDTQYF. The CDR3 DNA follows: TGCGCCAGCAGTGAGTCAGGGATTACAGATACGCAGTATTTT.

This clone was observed a single time. The chain combines TRBV30 with TRBJ1-3; 7 bases fit TRBD1. Germline V gene lookup returns CDR1 GTSNPN and CDR2 SVGIG (reference sequence). CDR3 length: 16 residues. The trim removed 0 bases at V and 0 bases at J, leaving 5 bases unmatched. The CDR3 DNA reads TGTGCCTGGAGTGTAATAAACAGGGGCTCTGGAAACACCATATATTTT. It is translated as CAWSVINRGSGNTIYF.

The V and J genes are TRBV30 and TRBJ2-5; TRBD2 might be the D (6 bases). The V and J ends lost 5 bases and 2 bases respectively, with 12 bases between them. The CDR3 length is 13 residues. The germline V gene has CDR1 GTSNPN and CDR2 SVGIG (reference sequence). CDR3: CAWHRDLQETQYF. In nucleotides, the CDR3 is TGTGCCTGGCACCGGGACTTACAAGAGACCCAGTACTTC.

This sequence joins TRBV2 and TRBJ1-1; 7 nucleotides line up with TRBD1. The J segment lost 2 bases and the V segment lost 5 bases, leaving 11 bases of the junction unmatched. The CDR3 is 16 amino acids. Germline V gene lookup returns CDR1 SNHLY and CDR2 FYNNEI. The CDR3 nucleotides are TGTGCCAGCAGTCCTCGAGACCCAGGGGGTAACACTGAAGCTTTCTTT. Residues: CASSPRDPGGNTEAFF.

The chain employs TRBV7-3 and TRBJ2-4, with 10 bases aligning to TRBD1. The CDR3 length is 14 residues. Losses at the gene ends were 5 bases for V and 7 bases for J; bases not matched to a gene: 5. Germline loops: CDR1 SGHTA, CDR2 FQGTGA. CDR3 coding DNA: TGTGCCAGCAGCCCCACGGGACAGGGGAACATTCAGTACTTC. Protein: CASSPTGQGNIQYF.

The chain couples TRBV9 to TRBJ2-7; TRBD2 agrees at 8 bases. CDR3 length equals 18 residues. CDR1 is SGDLS, CDR2 YYNGEE, per germline. Germline trimming cut 0 bases from V and 9 bases from J; bases unmatched to any gene: 20. CDR3 DNA: TGTGCCAGCAGCGTAGGTCTAGCGGGCCTTTCTGCTGGTACTGGGCAGTACTTC. This sequence encodes CASSVGLAGLSAGTGQYF.

This rearrangement joins TRBV18 to TRBJ1-2; tentatively, D is TRBD1 (5 bases). The CDR3 extends over 15 amino acids. The germline CDR1 and CDR2 sequences are KGHSH and LQKENI. The ends were cut back, 3 bases at V and 8 bases at J, with 19 bases in the middle. CDR3 amino acids: CASSPTQGGVGGYTF. CDR3 sequence (DNA): TGTGCCAGCTCACCCACTCAGGGTGGGGTGGGCGGCTACACCTTC.